This T cell receptor (beta chain) originates from a study of blood T cell repertoires in COVID-19. V lost 3 bases to trimming and J lost 6 bases; unmatched junction nucleotides: 5. Germline V lookup: CDR1 LNHDA, CDR2 SQIVND (reference sequence). The CDR3 runs 15 residues. This table comes from immunoSEQ multiplex PCR, and its TCRdb copy is limited to in-frame clones, with some not included. The repertoire holds a few hundred thousand clones, with approximately 87% as singletons. Cohort assignment relied on participant-reported clinical history. Sample: PBMCs or T cells enriched from blood (not recorded which). The clonotype originates from a middle-aged woman who had recovered from COVID-19. The genes are TRBV19 and TRBJ1-6; TRBD1 matches at 7 bases. CDR3 amino acids: CASSMDRSPNSPLHF. The CDR3 coding sequence is TGTGCCAGTAGTATGGACAGGTCACCTAATTCACCCCTCCACTTT.